Shown below are 27 T cell receptor beta chains from a single sample sequenced in a study of blood T cells in healthy people across ages. Sample-barcoded 5' priming and a J-beta primer mix drove a second PCR of 7 to 11 cycles. TCRdb independently ran MiXCR on the 5' RACE reads; one entry per CDR3 protein. The sample includes about 1,500,000 distinct CDR3 sequences, roughly 40% of them seen just once. Sequencing input: blood. These receptors were collected from a woman between 18 and 29 years old in good health.

The chain links TRBV7-2 to TRBJ1-2, with D uncertain. CDR3 length equals 16 residues. CDR1 SGHTA and CDR2 FQGNSA come from the germline V gene. V was pared by 1 base and J by 1 base, with 13 bases between. CDR3 sequence (DNA): TGTGCCAGCAGCTTAGGTGGGCACGGAGTTAACTATGGCTACACCTTC. Translation gives CASSLGGHGVNYGYTF.

Comments on this clonotype: A much larger clone is a single base away; this may be a read error. The rearrangement joins TRBV6-6 to TRBJ1-4; TRBD1 is a possible D gene (5 bases). Germline V gene data show CDR1 as MNHNY and CDR2 as SVGAGI (reference sequence). The CDR3 runs to 15 residues. The CDR3 nucleotides read TGTGCCGGCAGTTCCCCGACAGCCCATAATGAAAAACTGTTTTTT. Amino acids: CAGSSPTAHNEKLFF.

The chain employs TRBV20-1 and TRBJ2-7; D is ambiguous. The CDR3 is made up of 12 amino acids. In germline, CDR1 is DFQATT, CDR2 SNEGSKA (reference sequence). V was trimmed by 5 bases and J by 0 bases, leaving 8 bases between them. The CDR3 nucleotides are TGCAGTGCTGCCCCGAGCTCCTACGAGCAGTACTTC. Translating it yields CSAAPSSYEQYF.

The chain links TRBV6-5 to TRBJ2-3, with 10 bases fitting TRBD1. J was trimmed by 7 bases and V by 5 bases; bases with no gene match: 12. Germline loops: CDR1 MNHEY, CDR2 SVGAGI. This CDR3 spans 16 amino acids. CDR3 residues: CASSLTGGEGSHTQYF. CDR3 sequence (DNA): TGTGCCAGCAGTCTGACAGGGGGCGAAGGTTCCCATACGCAGTATTTT.

The table lists this clonotype with a few counts. The chain employs TRBV25-1 and TRBJ1-6; D gene uncertain. Germline V CDR1 and CDR2: MGHDK, SYGVNS. V dropped 5 bases and J dropped 11 bases, with 10 bases sitting between them. This CDR3 is 12 amino acids long. The CDR3 reads CASSNQSPPLHF. The CDR3 DNA reads TGTGCCAGCAGTAACCAATCCCCACCCCTCCACTTT.

This clonotype was detected only a few times. The CDR3 sequence: CSVGGIGYEQYF. CDR3 sequence (DNA): TGCAGCGTCGGAGGGATAGGGTACGAGCAGTACTTC. This sequence joins TRBV29-1 and TRBJ2-5; maybe TRBD2 (6 bases). The last part of the DNA fits TRBJ2-7 better; the J call may be wrong. This CDR3 is 12 amino acids long. CDR1 is SQVTM and CDR2 is ANQGSEA in the germline V gene.

The chain links TRBV6-2 or TRBV6-3 to TRBJ2-5; D possibly uses TRBD1 or TRBD2 (6 bases each). This CDR3 is built from 15 residues. Germline values: CDR1 MNHEY, CDR2 SVGEGT. With 4 bases removed from V and 2 bases from J, the gap between germline ends came to 14 bases. The CDR3 coding sequence is TGTGCCAGCAGTTCCCCGGGGGCGGCTCAAGAGACCCAGTACTTC. It specifies CASSSPGAAQETQYF.

As to this clonotype: Mismatch with germline at one junction end may stem from a read error. This sequence joins TRBV5-4 and TRBJ1-2; perhaps TRBD1 as D (5 bases). The CDR3 sequence is 15 residues long. Germline V gives CDR1 SGHNT, CDR2 YYREEE (reference sequence). In nucleotides, the CDR3 is TGTGCCAGCAGCGTATCGGGTGCAGGGAGCTATAGCTACACCTTC. This sequence encodes CASSVSGAGSYSYTF.

In its sample, this clonotype was seen a few times. The chain is built from TRBV12-3 or TRBV12-4 and TRBJ2-7, with D unresolved. Deletions cut 6 bases from V and 0 bases from J, with 18 bases between. CDR3 size: 16 residues. CDR3 coding DNA: TGTGCCAGCAGCCTTGGTGTGGGTTCGGTCTCCTACGAGCAGTACTTC. This encodes CASSLGVGSVSYEQYF.

The CDR3 DNA reads TGTGCCAGTACGGACAGGGCATCCTACGAGCAGTTCTTC. It translates to CASTDRASYEQFF. The chain employs TRBV6-6 and TRBJ2-1, with 8 bases matching TRBD1. V dropped 9 bases and J dropped 10; count of bases not matched to a gene: 11. CDR3 length: 13 residues. Per germline, CDR1 MNHNY and CDR2 SVGAGI (reference sequence).

This clonotype has only a few counts. The chain is built from TRBV5-1 and TRBJ2-1; TRBD2 might be the D (6 bases). The CDR3 is 16 amino acids. Germline V CDR1 and CDR2: SGHRS, YFSETQ. V lost 4 bases, J lost 6 bases, and 20 bases lay in between. The CDR3 loop reads CASSLEPGLVANEQFF. The CDR3 DNA follows: TGCGCCAGCAGCCTCGAACCGGGACTTGTTGCCAATGAGCAGTTCTTC.

In the case of this clonotype: A much larger clone lies a single base off, so this may be a read error. The chain couples TRBV7-2 to TRBJ2-1, with 8 nucleotides matching TRBD1. The J call could be wrong; TRBJ2-7 is a better fit for the DNA end. CDR3 length: 15 residues. From germline, CDR1 is SGHTA and CDR2 FQGNSA. The CDR3 coding sequence is TGTGCCAGCAGCTTACGGGGACAGGCCTACAATGAGCAGTACTTC. This gives the protein CASSLRGQAYNEQYF.

The chain joins TRBV21-1 to TRBJ2-7; the D call of TRBD1 is as the table states it, not checked on the DNA. TRBV21-1 is a documented pseudogene. The CDR3 sequence is 17 residues long. The CDR3 nucleotides read TGTGCCAGCAGCACCCTAGGACAGGGACGAGGCTCCTACGAGCAGTACTTC. Translating gives CASSTLGQGRGSYEQYF.

This clonotype was observed a single time. The chain is built from TRBV11-1 and TRBJ2-5; 8 positions match TRBD2. Germline loops: CDR1 SGHAT, CDR2 FQDESV (reference sequence). This CDR3 region has 16 residues. J was trimmed by 11 bases and V by 1 base; bases with no gene match: 15. CDR3 in amino acids: CASSLVVSGSKDEQYF. The CDR3 region has the DNA TGTGCCAGCAGCTTAGTGGTCAGCGGGAGTAAGGATGAGCAGTACTTC.

The CDR3 loop reads CASSYSPAVGTEAFF. The DNA of the CDR3 is TGTGCCAGCAGTTACTCGCCAGCGGTCGGAACTGAAGCTTTCTTT. The V call is TRBV6-5, the J call TRBJ1-1; D remains unclear. CDR1 is MNHEY, CDR2 SVGAGI, per germline. The CDR3 runs to 15 residues. Between the trimmed V and J ends, which lost 0 bases and 5 bases, there was a span of 13 bases.

This clonotype came up many times. The chain is built from TRBV29-1 and TRBJ2-5; D perhaps matches TRBD2 (5 bases). Germline values: CDR1 SQVTM, CDR2 ANQGSEA. V gave up 3 bases and J gave up 12 bases, with 11 bases separating them. This CDR3 is built from 10 residues. CDR3 DNA: TGCAGCGTTGACTCCGGGATTGAGTACTTC. Protein: CSVDSGIEYF.

This chain connects TRBV5-1 to TRBJ1-4; D remains unclear. V lost 0 bases to trimming and J lost 8 bases, with 11 bases between them. CDR3 length equals 14 residues. Germline values: CDR1 SGHRS, CDR2 YFSETQ. The chain's CDR3 is CASSLEGGVEKLFF. CDR3 bases: TGCGCCAGCAGCTTGGAAGGCGGGGTGGAAAAACTGTTTTTT.

The chain combines TRBV10-3 with TRBJ2-3; D might be TRBD2 (6 bases). V gave up 10 bases and J gave up 2 bases, with 19 bases separating them. This CDR3 region has 15 residues. Germline CDR1 ENHRY, CDR2 SYGVKD. CDR3 sequence reads: CATPLVAEVTDTQYF. DNA for the CDR3: TGTGCCACCCCCTTAGTAGCGGAGGTCACAGATACGCAGTATTTT.

This chain connects TRBV29-1 to TRBJ2-3; D is perhaps TRBD2 (5 bases). The CDR3 extends over 13 amino acids. The V end was cut by 1 base, the J end by 10 bases, with 15 bases between. Germline CDR1 is SQVTM and CDR2 is ANQGSEA. DNA of the CDR3: TGCAGCGTTGAAGGAGGGCGGCCCGGGGCGCAGTATTTT. Protein sequence: CSVEGGRPGAQYF.

This chain uses TRBV5-6 with TRBJ1-5, with a tentative D call TRBD1 (6 bases). V gave up 1 base and J gave up 1 base, with 9 bases separating them. From germline, CDR1 is SGHDT and CDR2 YYEEEE. The CDR3 totals 15 residues. CDR3 nucleotides: TGTGCCAGCAGCTTGTGGGGGCCCAGCAATCAGCCCCAGCATTTT. Translating gives CASSLWGPSNQPQHF.

This chain connects TRBV7-9 to TRBJ2-2; maybe TRBD1 (5 bases). Trimming shortened V by 7 bases and J by 2 bases, and 11 bases separated the two germline ends. CDR3 length: 14 residues. Germline V gene sequence: CDR1 SEHNR, CDR2 FQNEAQ (reference sequence). The DNA of the CDR3 is TGTGCCAGCACCCTGGACACCAACACCGGGGAGCTGTTTTTT. Protein sequence: CASTLDTNTGELFF.

The V and J genes are TRBV18 and TRBJ2-3; D unclear. The V end lost 8 bases, the J end lost 7 bases, and 10 bases lay between the germline ends. CDR3 size: 11 residues. Germline lookup yields CDR1 KGHSH and CDR2 LQKENI. Here the CDR3 reads CASLSSNTQYF. The CDR3 DNA reads TGTGCCAGCCTGTCATCAAATACGCAGTATTTT.

This clonotype has a handful of counts. The rearrangement uses TRBV6-5 and TRBJ1-1, with D possibly TRBD1 on 5 matching bases. Germline lookup yields CDR1 MNHEY and CDR2 SVGAGI. V gave up 7 bases and J gave up 0 bases, with 9 bases separating them. The CDR3 has 13 amino acids. The CDR3 reads CASTTAMNTEAFF. The CDR3 nucleotides are TGTGCCAGCACGACAGCCATGAACACTGAAGCTTTCTTT.

The chain couples TRBV6-2 or TRBV6-3 to TRBJ1-2; maybe TRBD1 (5 bases). V shed 2 bases and J shed 8 bases, with 15 bases lying between them. The germline CDR1 and CDR2 sequences are MNHEY and SVGEGT. This CDR3 contains 14 residues. CDR3 nucleotide sequence: TGTGCCAGCAGTTACCCCCATGGGGGGAAAGGCTACACCTTC. Amino acids: CASSYPHGGKGYTF.

In DNA form, the CDR3 reads TGTGCCAGCAAGGGGAGGGGCTGGGATGAGCAGTTCTTC. Protein product: CASKGRGWDEQFF. The rearrangement links TRBV6-5 to TRBJ2-1, with 7 bases matching TRBD2. Per germline, CDR1 MNHEY and CDR2 SVGAGI. The CDR3 runs 13 residues. V gave up 7 bases and J gave up 8 bases; unmatched junction bases: 8.

This clonotype was detected a few times. The chain couples TRBV20-1 to TRBJ2-7, with D uncertain. Germline lookup yields CDR1 DFQATT and CDR2 SNEGSKA (reference sequence). With 1 base removed from V and 0 bases from J, the gap between germline ends came to 13 bases. The CDR3 spans 15 residues. The CDR3: CSARGVSQSSYEQYF. CDR3 nucleotides: TGCAGTGCTAGAGGGGTCTCCCAAAGCTCCTACGAGCAGTACTTC.

The rearrangement uses TRBV11-2 and TRBJ1-5, with TRBD1 matching 9 bases. The CDR3 is 16 residues long. The V segment lost 8 bases and the J segment 1 base; nucleotides outside the gene matches: 9. Germline V CDR1 and CDR2: SGHAT, FQNNGV. The CDR3 loop is CASGCTGGVSNQPQHF. CDR3 in DNA: TGTGCCAGCGGGTGTACAGGGGGCGTGAGCAATCAGCCCCAGCATTTT.